One and the same sample provided the 4 T cell receptor beta chains below, sequenced in a study of blood T cell repertoires in COVID-19 (dated by TCRdb to about 2020). To prepare the library, the immunoSEQ multiplex PCR assay was applied. This immuneACCESS table, as held by TCRdb, lists in-frame sequences with V and J called but not all clones. Of the missing ones, under half trace to an unresolved V gene in checked studies; the others have no known cause. The sample has roughly 200,000 clones on record, around nine tenths of them singletons. The top ten hold 18% of the sample. The sequencing sample was made of peripheral blood. Receptor source: a man between 50 and 59 years old with COVID-19, enrolled during active disease.

The chain carries TRBV12-5 and TRBJ2-3; no firm D call. Germline assignment: CDR1 LGHNT and CDR2 FRNRAP. The germline V and J ends were trimmed by 3 bases and 0 bases, with 10 bases remaining between them. The CDR3 has 15 amino acids. The CDR3 DNA follows: TGTGCTAGTGGTTTCGATGGGCAGAGCACAGATACGCAGTATTTT. This translates into CASGFDGQSTDTQYF.

This clone has a count of ten or more. J is TRBJ2-1 and V is TRBV29-1; the D gene is possibly TRBD2 (5 bases). This CDR3 spans 14 amino acids. Germline loops: CDR1 SQVTM, CDR2 ANQGSEA. V was pared by 4 bases and J by 6 bases, with 16 bases between. CDR3 residues: CSVVGMDSSNEQFF. CDR3 coding DNA: TGCAGCGTTGTGGGGATGGACTCGTCCAATGAGCAGTTCTTC.

V usage is TRBV28 and J usage is TRBJ2-3, with D perhaps matching TRBD1 (6 bases). The germline V and J ends were trimmed by 5 bases and 3 bases, with 15 bases remaining between them. This CDR3 region has 15 residues. Germline V gives CDR1 MDHEN, CDR2 SYDVKM. CDR3 residues: CASSTQGMGTDTQYF. Written as DNA, the CDR3 is TGTGCCAGCAGTACTCAGGGGATGGGGACAGATACGCAGTATTTT.

The chain couples TRBV7-2 to TRBJ2-7, with 9 bases lining up with TRBD1. The CDR3 sequence is 14 residues long. CDR1 is SGHTA and CDR2 is FQGNSA in the germline V gene. The V gene end was trimmed by 2 bases and the J gene end by 4 bases; junction bases not matched to a gene: 3. The CDR3 coding sequence is TGTGCCAGCAGCTTAAGACAGGGGGTTTACGAGCAGTACTTC. Translating gives CASSLRQGVYEQYF.